Shown below are 4 T cell receptor beta chains from a single sample sequenced in a study of neurological immune-mediated disorders. TCRdb redid the calling of the 5' RACE reads with MiXCR, one entry per CDR3 protein. Here the sample spans 25,000 or so distinct CDR3 sequences, 13% being singletons. Noted time point: technical triplicate 1. Sequencing input: CD4+ T cells from blood. The receptors derive from a female donor with HTLV-1-associated myelopathy (HAM/TSP).

This clonotype was seen ten or more times. The chain joins TRBV20-1 to TRBJ1-1; D remains ambiguous. V shed 0 bases and J shed 0 bases, with 8 bases lying between them. In germline, CDR1 is DFQATT, CDR2 SNEGSKA (reference sequence). The CDR3 totals 14 residues. The CDR3 sequence is CSARDARMNTEAFF. In DNA, the CDR3 is TGCAGTGCTAGAGATGCCAGAATGAACACTGAAGCTTTCTTT.

The table lists this clonotype with many counts. The chain combines TRBV20-1 with TRBJ2-3; D gene ambiguous. The CDR3 runs 13 residues. V was trimmed by 3 bases and J by 2 bases, leaving 9 bases between them. Germline assignment: CDR1 DFQATT and CDR2 SNEGSKA (reference sequence). In DNA form, the CDR3 reads TGCAGTGCTAGGCCTACAACCACAGATACGCAGTATTTT. Its protein product is CSARPTTTDTQYF.

On this clonotype: One junction end does not reproduce the germline sequence, and a read error may be involved. The chain combines TRBV24-1 with TRBJ2-1; TRBD2 is a possible D gene (5 bases). The CDR3 sequence is 16 residues long. The germline V gene encodes CDR1 KGHDR and CDR2 SFDVKD. This chain's CDR3 is CVTSDNPAGSYNAQFF. The CDR3 nucleotides read TGTGTCACCAGTGATAACCCCGCGGGCTCCTACAATGCGCAGTTCTTC.

This clonotype was detected many times. The genes are TRBV7-9 and TRBJ2-5, with 7 bases that match TRBD2. The CDR3 is 13 residues long. J gave up 4 bases and V 3 bases, and 2 bases lay outside the gene matches. Germline lookup yields CDR1 SEHNR and CDR2 FQNEAQ (reference sequence). The CDR3 here is CASSFGLGETQYF. In DNA form, the CDR3 reads TGTGCCAGCAGCTTCGGACTAGGAGAGACCCAGTACTTC.